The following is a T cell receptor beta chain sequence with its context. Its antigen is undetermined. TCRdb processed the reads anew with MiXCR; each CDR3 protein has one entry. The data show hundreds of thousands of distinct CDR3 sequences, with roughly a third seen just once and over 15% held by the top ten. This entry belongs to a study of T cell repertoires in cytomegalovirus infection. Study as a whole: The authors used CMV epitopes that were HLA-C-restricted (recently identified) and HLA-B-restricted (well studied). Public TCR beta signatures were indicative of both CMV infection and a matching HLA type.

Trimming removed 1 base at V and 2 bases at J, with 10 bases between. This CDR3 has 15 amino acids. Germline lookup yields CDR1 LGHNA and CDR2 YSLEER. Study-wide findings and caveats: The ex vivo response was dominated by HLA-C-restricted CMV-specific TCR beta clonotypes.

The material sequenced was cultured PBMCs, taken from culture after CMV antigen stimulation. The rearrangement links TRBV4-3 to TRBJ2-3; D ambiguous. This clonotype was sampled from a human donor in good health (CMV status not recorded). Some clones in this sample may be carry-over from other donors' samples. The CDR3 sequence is CASSQVSRSTDTQYF. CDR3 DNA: TGCGCCAGCAGCCAAGTTAGCCGGTCCACAGATACGCAGTATTTT.